The 13 T cell receptor beta chains given below trace back to one sample, sequenced in a study of blood T cell repertoires in COVID-19. Clones were sequenced by immunoSEQ multiplex PCR, and TCRdb holds only the in-frame ones, with some missing. The table lists about 78,000 clones, about nine tenths of them singletons. Sequencing was carried out using peripheral blood. The receptors shown here come from a woman aged 45-60 years in a cohort sampled during active COVID-19.

The J gene is TRBJ1-5, the V gene TRBV27; TRBD1 matches 7 bases. Germline values: CDR1 MNHEY, CDR2 SMNVEV (reference sequence). After removal of 8 bases from V and 4 bases from J, the junction contained 2 bases not matched to a gene. The CDR3 extends over 12 amino acids. The CDR3, as DNA: TGTGCCAGCGGGACAGTTAATCAGCCCCAGCATTTT. Translated, it gives CASGTVNQPQHF.

In DNA form, the CDR3 reads TGTGCCAGCAGTGAAGCCGATACCAGACAGGGGAGGAATGGCTACACCTTC. The encoded protein is CASSEADTRQGRNGYTF. V gene TRBV6-1 combines with J gene TRBJ1-2; 8 positions agree with TRBD1. Trimming took 0 bases from V and 6 from J; bases not matched to a gene: 12. This CDR3 has 17 amino acids. Germline lookup yields CDR1 MNHNS and CDR2 SASEGT.

This sequence joins TRBV25-1 and TRBJ1-2; TRBD1 is a possible D gene (6 bases). V was cut by 3 bases and J by 8 bases, with 13 bases left in between. Germline CDR1 MGHDK, CDR2 SYGVNS. This CDR3 region has 13 residues. The chain's CDR3 is CASSDNRGGGYTF. The CDR3 nucleotides are TGTGCCAGCAGTGACAATAGGGGGGGCGGCTACACCTTC.

The chain recombines TRBV27 with TRBJ2-1; D is unresolved. The length of the CDR3 is 13 residues. Germline CDR1 and CDR2: MNHEY and SMNVEV (reference sequence). Trimming pared 8 bases from V and 0 bases from J, leaving 8 bases between. CDR3 sequence reads: CASALSSYNEQFF. In nucleotides, the CDR3 is TGTGCCAGCGCCTTGAGCTCCTACAATGAGCAGTTCTTC.

The J gene is TRBJ1-4, the V gene TRBV11-2, with D uncertain. The length of the CDR3 is 17 residues. V was cut by 3 bases and J by 0 bases, with 14 bases left in between. The V gene's germline CDR1 is SGHAT and CDR2 FQNNGV. The DNA for the CDR3 is TGTGCCAGCAGCTTTAATGTTCCGGGATCAACTAATGAAAAACTGTTTTTT. Protein product: CASSFNVPGSTNEKLFF.

V gene TRBV7-9 combines with J gene TRBJ2-7; 11 positions agree with TRBD2. Germline V gene lookup returns CDR1 SEHNR and CDR2 FQNEAQ (reference sequence). J lost 3 bases, V lost 4 bases, and 8 bases had no gene match. The CDR3 spans 16 residues. The CDR3 is CASSSRTSGRDYEQYF. CDR3 sequence (DNA): TGTGCCAGCAGCTCCCGGACTAGCGGGCGCGACTACGAGCAGTACTTC.

This chain links TRBV5-4 with TRBJ2-6; a possible D gene is TRBD2 (5 bases). V dropped 3 bases and J dropped 2 bases, with 21 bases sitting between them. The CDR3 has 19 amino acids. CDR1 SGHNT and CDR2 YYREEE come from the germline V gene (reference sequence). CDR3 sequence reads: CASSWDERVKHPGANVLTF. The DNA for the CDR3 is TGTGCCAGCAGCTGGGATGAGAGGGTCAAACACCCTGGGGCCAACGTCCTGACTTTC.

V is TRBV7-3 and J is TRBJ2-7; D possibly corresponds to TRBD1 (6 bases). Germline CDR1 and CDR2: SGHTA and FQGTGA. The CDR3 sequence is 12 residues long. CDR3 loop: CVGRGWLDEQYF. CDR3 DNA: TGTGTGGGCAGGGGTTGGCTGGATGAGCAGTACTTC. The full variable domain, completed using reference TRBV7-3 and TRBJ2-7, is GAGVSQTPSNKVTEKGKYVELRCDPISGHTALYWYRQSLGQGPEFLIYFQGTGAADDSGLPNDRFFAVRPEGSVSTLKIQRTERGDSAVYLCVGRGWLDEQYFGPGTRLTVT.

The sample holds one count of this clone. This chain uses TRBV7-9 with TRBJ2-2, with D perhaps matching TRBD2 (6 bases). V was trimmed by 7 bases and J by 6 bases, leaving 12 bases between them. Germline assignment: CDR1 SEHNR and CDR2 FQNEAQ (reference sequence). The CDR3 runs to 13 residues. The CDR3 spells CASTAGGAGELFF. The CDR3 DNA reads as TGTGCCAGCACCGCGGGCGGGGCCGGGGAGCTGTTTTTT.

This clone came up once. This chain links TRBV30 with TRBJ2-5, with D maybe TRBD2 (5 bases). The CDR3 sequence is 15 residues long. CDR1 is GTSNPN, CDR2 SVGIG, per germline (reference sequence). Between the trimmed V and J ends, which lost 2 bases and 5 bases, there was a span of 18 bases. The CDR3 loop reads CAWSPTLSPGETQYF. For the CDR3, the DNA is TGTGCCTGGAGTCCCACGCTTTCTCCGGGGGAGACCCAGTACTTC.

This clone was observed a single time. CDR3 in amino acids: CASSESRSGTGGENEKLFF. CDR3 in DNA: TGCGCCAGCAGTGAGTCGAGATCCGGGACAGGGGGCGAAAATGAAAAACTGTTTTTT. The J gene is TRBJ1-4, the V gene TRBV10-2; 12 nucleotides align to TRBD1. Losses at the gene ends were 0 bases for V and 5 bases for J; bases not matched to a gene: 10. The germline V gene has CDR1 WSHSY and CDR2 SAAADI. The CDR3 covers 19 residues.

This rearrangement joins TRBV6-5 to TRBJ1-5, with 9 bases matching TRBD1. V lost 10 bases to trimming and J lost 3 bases; unmatched junction nucleotides: 7. The CDR3 has 14 amino acids. Germline loops: CDR1 MNHEY, CDR2 SVGAGI. The CDR3 sequence is CAIATGGNNQPQHF. CDR3 in DNA: TGTGCCATCGCGACAGGGGGAAACAATCAGCCCCAGCATTTT.

The chain carries TRBV18 and TRBJ1-5, with D possibly matching TRBD1 (5 bases). Germline V gene data show CDR1 as KGHSH and CDR2 as LQKENI. V lost 6 bases to trimming and J lost 7 bases, with 16 bases between them. This CDR3 has 14 residues. The DNA of the CDR3 is TGTGCCAGCTCCCGAGGGAGGGGAGAACAGCCCCAGCATTTT. It is translated as CASSRGRGEQPQHF.